The present T cell receptor (beta chain) was sequenced within a study of blood T cell repertoires in COVID-19. Study overall: T cells, B-cell-depleted T cells, or PBMCs provided the cDNA or gDNA that served as material.

Original handling: From reference gene primer amplification, estimates of nucleated cell counts were derived. Profiled with immunoSEQ multiplex PCR; TCRdb holds only in-frame clones, not every one. D and trimming were read from the DNA, whereas the V and J calls and clone size are those reported in that table. The table records about 240,000 clones, around 86% of them present only once. Trimming removed 7 bases from V and 6 bases from J, with 15 bases in between. Germline CDR1 is LNHDA and CDR2 is SQIVND (reference sequence). The CDR3 consists of 13 residues. The sample consisted of peripheral blood. The TCR originated in a man aged 30 to 39 who had recovered from COVID-19. This chain links TRBV19 with TRBJ1-2; the D gene is possibly TRBD1 (6 bases). The DNA of the CDR3 is TGTGCCAGTAATGGGGGTAAGGGGGATGGCTACACCTTC. This translates into CASNGGKGDGYTF.